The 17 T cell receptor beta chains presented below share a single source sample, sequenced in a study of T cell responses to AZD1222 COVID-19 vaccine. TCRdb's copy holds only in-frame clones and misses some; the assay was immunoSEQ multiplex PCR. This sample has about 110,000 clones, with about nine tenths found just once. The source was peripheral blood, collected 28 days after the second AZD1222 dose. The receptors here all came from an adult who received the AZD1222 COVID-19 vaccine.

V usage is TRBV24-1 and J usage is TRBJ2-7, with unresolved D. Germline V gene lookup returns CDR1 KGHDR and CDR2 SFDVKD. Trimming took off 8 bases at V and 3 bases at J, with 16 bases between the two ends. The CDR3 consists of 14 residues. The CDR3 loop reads CATIARPASYEQYF. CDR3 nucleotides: TGTGCCACCATTGCCCGCCCGGCTAGCTACGAGCAGTACTTC.

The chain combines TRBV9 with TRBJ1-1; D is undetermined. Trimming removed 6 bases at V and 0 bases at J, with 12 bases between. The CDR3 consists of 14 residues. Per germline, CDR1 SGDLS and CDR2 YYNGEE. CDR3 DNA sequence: TGTGCCAGCACCGTCGGAGTCATGAACACTGAAGCTTTCTTT. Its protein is CASTVGVMNTEAFF.

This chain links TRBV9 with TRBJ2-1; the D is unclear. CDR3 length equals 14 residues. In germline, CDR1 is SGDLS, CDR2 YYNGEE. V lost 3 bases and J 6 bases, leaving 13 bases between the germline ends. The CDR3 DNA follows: TGTGCCAGCAGCGCGCAGGCCTGGGGCAATGAGCAGTTCTTC. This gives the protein CASSAQAWGNEQFF. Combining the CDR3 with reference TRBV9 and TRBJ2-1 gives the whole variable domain DSGVTQTPKHLITATGQRVTLRCSPRSGDLSVYWYQQSLDQGLQFLIQYYNGEERAKGNILERFSAQQFPDLHSELNLSSLELGDSALYFCASSAQAWGNEQFFGPGTRLTVL.

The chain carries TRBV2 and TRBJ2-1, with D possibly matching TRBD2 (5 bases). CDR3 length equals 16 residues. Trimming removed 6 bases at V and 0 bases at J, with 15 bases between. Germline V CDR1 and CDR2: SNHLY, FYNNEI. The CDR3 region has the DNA TGTGCCAGCAGGGCGCGGGCAGCCAGCTCCTACAATGAGCAGTTCTTC. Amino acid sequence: CASRARAASSYNEQFF.

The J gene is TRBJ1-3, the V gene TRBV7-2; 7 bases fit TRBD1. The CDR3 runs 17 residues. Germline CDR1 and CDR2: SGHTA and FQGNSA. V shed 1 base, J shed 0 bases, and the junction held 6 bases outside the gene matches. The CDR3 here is CASSLGDSRFSGNTIYF. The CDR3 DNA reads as TGTGCCAGCAGCTTAGGGGACAGCCGTTTCTCTGGAAACACCATATATTTT.

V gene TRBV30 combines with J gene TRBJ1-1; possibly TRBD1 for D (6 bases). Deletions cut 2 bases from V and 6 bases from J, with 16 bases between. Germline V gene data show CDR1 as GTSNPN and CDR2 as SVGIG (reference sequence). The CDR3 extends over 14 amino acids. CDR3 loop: CAWSPGPSGAEAFF. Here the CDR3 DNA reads TGTGCCTGGAGTCCGGGACCCTCAGGGGCTGAAGCTTTCTTT.

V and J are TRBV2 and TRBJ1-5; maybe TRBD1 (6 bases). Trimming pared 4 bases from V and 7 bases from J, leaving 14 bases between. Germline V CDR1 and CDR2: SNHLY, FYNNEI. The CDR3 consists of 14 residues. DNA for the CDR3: TGTGCCAGCAGTGCTCGACAGGATCGCCAGCCCCAGCATTTT. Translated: CASSARQDRQPQHF.

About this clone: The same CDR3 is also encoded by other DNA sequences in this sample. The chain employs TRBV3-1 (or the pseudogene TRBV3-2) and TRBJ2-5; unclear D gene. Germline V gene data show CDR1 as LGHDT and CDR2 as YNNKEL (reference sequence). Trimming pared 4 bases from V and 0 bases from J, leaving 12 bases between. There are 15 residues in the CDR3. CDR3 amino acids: CASSRPGLHQETQYF. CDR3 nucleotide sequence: TGTGCCAGCAGCCGACCGGGCCTGCACCAAGAGACCCAGTACTTC.

The CDR3 is CASSLDRGLEAFF. CDR3 nucleotide sequence: TGTGCCAGCAGTCTGGACAGGGGGCTTGAAGCTTTCTTT. The chain carries TRBV6-4 and TRBJ1-1, with 11 bases identical to TRBD1. Looked up from germline, CDR1 is MRHNA and CDR2 is SNTAGT. Losses at the gene ends were 5 bases for V and 7 bases for J; bases not matched to a gene: 3. The CDR3 is 13 residues long.

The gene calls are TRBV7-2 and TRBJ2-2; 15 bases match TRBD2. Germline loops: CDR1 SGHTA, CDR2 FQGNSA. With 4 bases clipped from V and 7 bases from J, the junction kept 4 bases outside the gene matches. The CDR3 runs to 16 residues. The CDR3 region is CASSWTSGGASGELFF. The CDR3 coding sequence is TGTGCCAGCAGCTGGACTAGCGGGGGGGCAAGCGGGGAGCTGTTTTTT.

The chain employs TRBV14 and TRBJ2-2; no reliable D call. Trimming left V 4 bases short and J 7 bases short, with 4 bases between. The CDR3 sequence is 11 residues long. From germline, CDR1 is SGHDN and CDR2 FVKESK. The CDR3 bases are TGTGCCAGCAGCCGGCACGGGGAGCTGTTTTTT. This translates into CASSRHGELFF. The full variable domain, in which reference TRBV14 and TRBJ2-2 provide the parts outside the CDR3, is EAGVTQFPSHSVIEKGQTVTLRCDPISGHDNLYWYRRVMGKEIKFLLHFVKESKQDESGMPNNRFLAERTGGTYSTLKVQPAELEDSGVYFCASSRHGELFFGEGSRLTVL.

CDR3: CASSYLGLALYEQYF. In nucleotides, the CDR3 is TGTGCCAGCAGTTACCTGGGACTAGCTCTCTACGAGCAGTACTTC. The rearrangement joins TRBV6-2 or TRBV6-3 to TRBJ2-7; TRBD2 matches 9 bases. Germline-derived CDR1 and CDR2 are MNHEY and SVGEGT. V shed 2 bases, J shed 3 bases, and the junction held 5 bases outside the gene matches. The CDR3 extends over 15 amino acids.

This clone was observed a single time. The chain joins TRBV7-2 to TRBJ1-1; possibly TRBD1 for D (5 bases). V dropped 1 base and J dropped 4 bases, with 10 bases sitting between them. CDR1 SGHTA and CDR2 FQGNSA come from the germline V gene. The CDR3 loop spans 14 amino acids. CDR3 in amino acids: CASSLVPGSTEAFF. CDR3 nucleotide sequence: TGTGCCAGCAGCTTAGTTCCAGGGAGCACTGAAGCTTTCTTT.

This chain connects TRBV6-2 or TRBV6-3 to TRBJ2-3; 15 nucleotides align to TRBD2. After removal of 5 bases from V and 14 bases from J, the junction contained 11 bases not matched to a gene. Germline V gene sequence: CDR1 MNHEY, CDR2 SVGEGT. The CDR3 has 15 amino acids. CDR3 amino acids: CASSQGLAGGPMGYF. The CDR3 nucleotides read TGTGCCAGCAGTCAGGGACTAGCGGGGGGCCCCATGGGGTATTTT.

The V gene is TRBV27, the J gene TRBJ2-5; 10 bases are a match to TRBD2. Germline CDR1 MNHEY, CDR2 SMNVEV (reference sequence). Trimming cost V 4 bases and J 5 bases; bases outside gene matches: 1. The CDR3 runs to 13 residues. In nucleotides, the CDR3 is TGTGCCAGCAGTTCGGGACTAGCGGAGACCCAGTACTTC. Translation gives CASSSGLAETQYF.

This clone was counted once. CDR3 in amino acids: CATQEGQGNWYEQYF. The CDR3 DNA reads as TGTGCCACTCAAGAGGGACAGGGTAATTGGTACGAGCAGTACTTC. This chain uses TRBV10-3 with TRBJ2-7; 9 bases line up with TRBD1. The CDR3 consists of 15 residues. Germline V gives CDR1 ENHRY, CDR2 SYGVKD. V lost 10 bases to trimming and J lost 4 bases; unmatched junction nucleotides: 14.

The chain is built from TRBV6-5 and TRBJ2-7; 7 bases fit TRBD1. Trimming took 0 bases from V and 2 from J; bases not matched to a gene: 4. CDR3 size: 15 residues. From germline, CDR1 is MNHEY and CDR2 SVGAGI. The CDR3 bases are TGTGCCAGCAGTTACTCTGGCAGGGGGACCTACGAGCAGTACTTC. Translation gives CASSYSGRGTYEQYF.